This note documents a single T cell receptor beta chain sequence. Antigen specificity is unknown. The sample comes from a study of cytomegalovirus exposure and HLA in healthy donors. Overall study results and limits: In a later analysis, HLA-C alleles had the fewest associated TCRs, DRB1 alleles the most. For presence/absence analyses, sequencing depth was assumed to be roughly uniform across donors.

Vbeta (60) and Jbeta (13) primers were used in the PCR. Using immunoSEQ multiplex PCR, the repertoire was profiled, and TCRdb retains in-frame clones only, with some absent. The profile shows approximately 180,000 clones, roughly 77% of them singletons. Germline-derived CDR1 and CDR2 are MNHNY and SVGAGI (reference sequence). The CDR3 length is 14 residues. The V segment lost 0 bases and the J segment 1 base; nucleotides outside the gene matches: 0. J is TRBJ2-7 and V is TRBV6-6; 7 bases fit TRBD2. The sequence derives from a woman between 45 and 65 years old in good health and CMV-seronegative. Material for sequencing was PBMCs. CDR3: CASSYSGGSYEQYF. Here the CDR3 DNA reads TGTGCCAGCAGTTACTCGGGGGGGTCCTACGAGCAGTACTTC.